The rows below give T cell receptor beta chains drawn from one sample of a study of CD8 T cells in Susac syndrome. MiXCR was run by TCRdb on the immunoSEQ multiplex PCR reads, yielding one entry per CDR3 protein. The table has around 180,000 distinct CDR3 sequences, nearly 97% seen once. Input material: CD4+ T cells from PBMCs. These TCRs come from a human donor with multiple sclerosis. The CDR3 runs from the conserved cysteine through the conserved F or W. D genes are given only for firm matches. Clone size is given for some rows only: seen once, a few or many times, or a class if the clone is expanded.

len: 15
v_gene: TRBV15
abundance: NA
j_gene: TRBJ2-7
d_gene: NA
CDR3nt: TGTGCCACCAGCAGAGATCGGGGGGCCGTCGGCGAGCAGTACTTC
CDR3aa: CATSRDRGAVGEQYF

len: 15
v_gene: TRBV30
abundance: once
j_gene: TRBJ1-2
d_gene: TRBD1
CDR3nt: TGTGCCTGGAGTGGGAGGACAGGGAATGACTATGGCTACACCTTC
CDR3aa: CAWSGRTGNDYGYTF

len: 17
v_gene: TRBV30
abundance: NA
j_gene: TRBJ2-7
d_gene: TRBD2
CDR3nt: TGTGCCTGGAGAGTCCCCGGGACTAGCGGGGGGGCCCACGAGCAGTACTTC
CDR3aa: CAWRVPGTSGGAHEQYF

len: 13
v_gene: TRBV30
abundance: NA
j_gene: TRBJ2-3
d_gene: NA
CDR3nt: TGTGCCTGCGCACGGATTAGCACAGATACGCAGTATTTT
CDR3aa: CACARISTDTQYF

len: 17
v_gene: TRBV23-1
abundance: NA
j_gene: TRBJ1-2
d_gene: NA
CDR3nt: TGCGCCAGCAGTCAATCGCTTGCGAGTCCCACTAACTATGGCTACACCTTC
CDR3aa: CASSQSLASPTNYGYTF

len: 15
v_gene: TRBV3-1
abundance: NA
j_gene: TRBJ2-7
d_gene: TRBD2
CDR3nt: TGTGCCAGCAGCGCCGGGACTAGTGCACCCTACGAGCAGTACTTC
CDR3aa: CASSAGTSAPYEQYF

len: 14
v_gene: TRBV20-1
abundance: NA
j_gene: TRBJ1-1
d_gene: NA
CDR3nt: TGCAGTGCCCCGGAGACAGCGGCTAACACTGAAGCTTTCTTT
CDR3aa: CSAPETAANTEAFF

len: 12
v_gene: TRBV5-1
abundance: NA
j_gene: TRBJ2-4
d_gene: NA
CDR3nt: TGCGCCAGCAGCCCTCCAGGGAAGATTCAGTACTTC
CDR3aa: CASSPPGKIQYF

len: 13
v_gene: TRBV27
abundance: once
j_gene: TRBJ1-2
d_gene: NA
CDR3nt: TGTGCCAGCATCATCAGGGGCCGTAGTAGCTACACCTTC
CDR3aa: CASIIRGRSSYTF

len: 15
v_gene: TRBV5-6
abundance: NA
j_gene: TRBJ1-1
d_gene: NA
CDR3nt: TGTGCCAGCAGCGCATCCTTTCTTGGAAGCACTGAAGCTTTCTTT
CDR3aa: CASSASFLGSTEAFF

len: 14
v_gene: TRBV9
abundance: once
j_gene: TRBJ2-7
d_gene: NA
CDR3nt: TGTGCCAGCAGCGCGGGGCTGACGACCTACGAGCAGTACTTC
CDR3aa: CASSAGLTTYEQYF

len: 13
v_gene: TRBV11-3
abundance: NA
j_gene: TRBJ1-5
d_gene: NA
CDR3nt: TGTGCCAGCAGCGAAGGGAGTAATCAGCCCCAGCATTTT
CDR3aa: CASSEGSNQPQHF

len: 13
v_gene: TRBV20-1
abundance: NA
j_gene: TRBJ1-4
d_gene: NA
CDR3nt: TGCAGTGCGACTCGACAGACAACCGAAAAACTGTTTTTT
CDR3aa: CSATRQTTEKLFF

len: 15
v_gene: TRBV7-2
abundance: NA
j_gene: TRBJ2-4
d_gene: NA
CDR3nt: TGTGCCAGCAGCTTAGAAGGGACCACCCTCTCCATTCAGTACTTC
CDR3aa: CASSLEGTTLSIQYF

len: 14
v_gene: TRBV12-5
abundance: once
j_gene: TRBJ2-4
d_gene: TRBD2
CDR3nt: TGTGCTAGTGGTTTGAGCGGGGGGGCGAACATTCAGTACTTC
CDR3aa: CASGLSGGANIQYF

len: 15
v_gene: TRBV30
abundance: NA
j_gene: TRBJ1-2
d_gene: NA
CDR3nt: TGTGCCTGGAGCCAATCAACCGGGACCGGATATAGCTACACCTTC
CDR3aa: CAWSQSTGTGYSYTF

len: 16
v_gene: TRBV5-8
abundance: NA
j_gene: TRBJ2-1
d_gene: TRBD2
CDR3nt: TGTGCCAGCAGCACCGAGCGGGGGAGTATCGGGGATGAGCAGTTCTTC
CDR3aa: CASSTERGSIGDEQFF

len: 11
v_gene: TRBV29-1
abundance: NA
j_gene: TRBJ1-1
d_gene: NA
CDR3nt: TGCAGCGTTGAAGGAGTAGGACAAGCTTTCTTT
CDR3aa: CSVEGVGQAFF

len: 20
v_gene: TRBV12-5
abundance: once
j_gene: TRBJ2-2
d_gene: TRBD1
CDR3nt: TGTGCTAGTGGTTTGGCGGGGCAGGCCAGGGGGCGTTCTCGGACCGGGGAGCTGTTTTTT
CDR3aa: CASGLAGQARGRSRTGELFF

len: 12
v_gene: TRBV29-1
abundance: NA
j_gene: TRBJ2-5
d_gene: NA
CDR3nt: TGCAGCGTTGATGGCGGCCTGGGGACCCAGTACTTC
CDR3aa: CSVDGGLGTQYF

len: 14
v_gene: TRBV7-9
abundance: NA
j_gene: TRBJ2-3
d_gene: TRBD1
CDR3nt: TGTGCCAGCAGCTTAGGAGGGACAGCAGATACGCAGTATTTT
CDR3aa: CASSLGGTADTQYF

len: 14
v_gene: TRBV19
abundance: NA
j_gene: TRBJ2-7
d_gene: NA
CDR3nt: TGTGCCAGTAGTATGGCCAGGGACTCCTACGAGCAGTACTTC
CDR3aa: CASSMARDSYEQYF

len: 15
v_gene: TRBV5-1
abundance: NA
j_gene: TRBJ1-5
d_gene: NA
CDR3nt: TGCGCCAGCAGCTTGGGACCCGGGGCAGGGCAGCCCCAGCATTTT
CDR3aa: CASSLGPGAGQPQHF

len: 14
v_gene: TRBV12-3/TRBV12-4
abundance: NA
j_gene: TRBJ1-1
d_gene: NA
CDR3nt: TGTGCCAGCAGTCCGTACGAGAGGAACACTGAAGCTTTCTTT
CDR3aa: CASSPYERNTEAFF

len: 12
v_gene: TRBV10-3
abundance: NA
j_gene: TRBJ1-2
d_gene: TRBD1
CDR3nt: TGTGCCATCAGTCAGGGGGCGAGTGGCTACACCTTC
CDR3aa: CAISQGASGYTF

len: 12
v_gene: TRBV7-9
abundance: few
j_gene: TRBJ2-3
d_gene: NA
CDR3nt: TGTGCCAGCAGCCTCCGCGCAGATACGCAGTATTTT
CDR3aa: CASSLRADTQYF

len: 14
v_gene: TRBV30
abundance: NA
j_gene: TRBJ2-2
d_gene: NA
CDR3nt: TGTGCCTGGACCCTCGGGTCGAACACCGGGGAGCTGTTTTTT
CDR3aa: CAWTLGSNTGELFF

len: 14
v_gene: TRBV29-1
abundance: once
j_gene: TRBJ1-2
d_gene: NA
CDR3nt: TGCAGCGTTATGGAGAATGGACGGAACTATGGCTACACCTTC
CDR3aa: CSVMENGRNYGYTF

len: 14
v_gene: TRBV30
abundance: NA
j_gene: TRBJ2-5
d_gene: TRBD1
CDR3nt: TGTGCCTGGAGTTTGCAGGGGGCTGAAGAGACCCAGTACTTC
CDR3aa: CAWSLQGAEETQYF

len: 14
v_gene: TRBV12-3/TRBV12-4
abundance: NA
j_gene: TRBJ1-2
d_gene: NA
CDR3nt: TGTGCCAGCAGTTCCTCTGACAGACTCTATGGCTACACCTTC
CDR3aa: CASSSSDRLYGYTF

len: 17
v_gene: TRBV4-3
abundance: NA
j_gene: TRBJ2-3
d_gene: TRBD2
CDR3nt: TGCGCCAGCAGCCCAGGGACTAGCGGGGGGCCCATCAGACCGCAGTATTTT
CDR3aa: CASSPGTSGGPIRPQYF

len: 13
v_gene: TRBV7-8
abundance: NA
j_gene: TRBJ1-4
d_gene: TRBD1
CDR3nt: TGTGCCAGCAGCCTGGGACAGGAGGAAAAACTGTTTTTT
CDR3aa: CASSLGQEEKLFF

len: 14
v_gene: TRBV20-1
abundance: NA
j_gene: TRBJ2-7
d_gene: NA
CDR3nt: TGCAGTGCAAACGGGGGACCCAGCTCCTACGAGCAGTACTTC
CDR3aa: CSANGGPSSYEQYF

len: 18
v_gene: TRBV19
abundance: NA
j_gene: TRBJ2-1
d_gene: NA
CDR3nt: TGTGCCAGTAGTACGAATACACCCGGCCAGTCCGACTACAATGAGCAGTTCTTC
CDR3aa: CASSTNTPGQSDYNEQFF

len: 16
v_gene: TRBV7-2
abundance: NA
j_gene: TRBJ2-4
d_gene: TRBD1
CDR3nt: TGTGCCACCCCGGGACAGGACGATACAGCCAAAAACATTCAGTACTTC
CDR3aa: CATPGQDDTAKNIQYF

len: 14
v_gene: TRBV5-1
abundance: NA
j_gene: TRBJ2-1
d_gene: TRBD2
CDR3nt: TGCGCCAGCACCCGGACGGGGGGTTACAATGAGCAGTTCTTC
CDR3aa: CASTRTGGYNEQFF